The 13 T cell receptor beta chains below were found in one sample sequenced in a study of T cell repertoires in cytomegalovirus infection. TCRdb redid the calling of the reads with MiXCR, one entry per CDR3 protein. This table has about 130,000 distinct CDR3 sequences, roughly 32% appearing once. The antigens of these receptors remain unknown. The sample was CD8+ T cells from cultured PBMCs, taken from culture after CMV antigen stimulation. The receptors come from a human donor in good health (CMV status not recorded). Some clones in this sample may be carry-over from other donors' samples.

This sequence joins TRBV12-3 or TRBV12-4 and TRBJ2-3; TRBD2 matches at 11 bases. This CDR3 contains 16 residues. Losses at the gene ends were 4 bases for V and 4 bases for J; bases not matched to a gene: 7. The CDR3 here is CASSSSTSGDPDTQYF. DNA of the CDR3: TGTGCCAGCAGTTCATCGACTAGCGGGGATCCAGATACGCAGTATTTT.

The CDR3, as DNA: TGCGCCAGCAGCCCGACAGGGGGCAACTATGGCTACACCTTC. Translated: CASSPTGGNYGYTF. The chain links TRBV5-1 to TRBJ1-2, with 10 bases fitting TRBD1. The junction had 2 bases not matched to a gene; V was cut back by 4 bases and J by 2 bases. Germline CDR1 reads SGHRS; CDR2 reads YFSETQ. The CDR3 is 14 amino acids.

The rearrangement links TRBV2 to TRBJ1-5, with a weak D call TRBD1 (5 bases). Germline-derived CDR1 and CDR2 are SNHLY and FYNNEI. The length of the CDR3 is 16 residues. V shed 2 bases and J shed 3 bases, with 14 bases lying between them. CDR3 amino acids: CASSERMSGHNQPQHF. CDR3 DNA: TGTGCCAGCAGTGAAAGGATGAGCGGACACAATCAGCCCCAGCATTTT.

This clonotype turned up a few times. The rearrangement links TRBV27 to TRBJ2-7, with 9 bases aligning to TRBD1. The germline gives CDR1 MNHEY, CDR2 SMNVEV (reference sequence). CDR3 length: 13 residues. The V and J ends lost 5 bases and 4 bases, in that order; junction bases with no gene match: 3. The CDR3 region has the DNA TGTGCCAGCAGTACAGGGGGCAATTACGAGCAGTACTTC. Protein product: CASSTGGNYEQYF.

The V and J genes are TRBV28 and TRBJ2-4; TRBD1 might be the D (6 bases). The germline CDR1 and CDR2 sequences are MDHEN and SYDVKM. This CDR3 spans 17 amino acids. V was trimmed by 5 bases and J by 3 bases, leaving 20 bases between them. The CDR3 DNA follows: TGTGCCAGCAGTCTAGGGCCCATCCAGGGGATCAAAAACATTCAGTACTTC. This gives the protein CASSLGPIQGIKNIQYF. Full variable domain (rest looked up from reference TRBV28 and TRBJ2-4): DVKVTQSSRYLVKRTGEKVFLECVQDMDHENMFWYRQDPGLGLRLIYFSYDVKMKEKGDIPEGYSVSREKKERFSLILESASTNQTSMYLCASSLGPIQGIKNIQYFGAGTRLSVL.

This rearrangement joins TRBV28 to TRBJ2-4; no clear D. Trimming removed 3 bases from V and 9 bases from J, with 15 bases in between. The CDR3 totals 14 residues. CDR1 is MDHEN and CDR2 is SYDVKM in the germline V gene. The CDR3 coding sequence is TGTGCCAGCAGTTTTCCCAGTCGGTCCCCCATTCAGTACTTC. This translates into CASSFPSRSPIQYF.

The CDR3 coding sequence is TGTGCCAGCAGCCCCAACCAGTGGTCGGAGACCCAGTACTTC. The encoded protein is CASSPNQWSETQYF. The genes are TRBV7-3 and TRBJ2-5; D not resolved. The V gene lost 5 bases and the J gene lost 5 bases, with 15 bases spanning the gap. CDR1 and CDR2 (germline): SGHTA, FQGTGA. The CDR3 has 14 residues.

This clonotype was counted only a few times. The rearrangement uses TRBV6-1 and TRBJ2-5; TRBD2 matches at 7 bases. The germline CDR1 and CDR2 sequences are MNHNS and SASEGT. Trimming at V came to 2 bases and at J to 0 bases, leaving 12 bases not matched to a gene. The CDR3 is made up of 18 amino acids. The CDR3 DNA reads as TGTGCCAGCAGTGAATACGGCGGGGGACCCTCGTACCAAGAGACCCAGTACTTC. Its translation is CASSEYGGGPSYQETQYF.

This clonotype was found many times. The V and J genes are TRBV12-3 or TRBV12-4 and TRBJ1-3; D unclear. The germline V and J ends were trimmed by 3 bases and 0 bases, with 6 bases remaining between them. This CDR3 spans 14 amino acids. CDR3 protein: CASSLFGSGNTIYF. CDR3 bases: TGTGCCAGCAGTTTGTTCGGCTCTGGAAACACCATATATTTT.

This clonotype was found a few times. This chain's CDR3 is CASSLNPLQVNTGELFF. The CDR3 DNA follows: TGTGCCAGCAGCCTAAACCCCCTACAGGTGAACACCGGGGAGCTGTTTTTT. The V call is TRBV7-9, the J call TRBJ2-2; the D gene is possibly TRBD1 (5 bases). Germline lookup yields CDR1 SEHNR and CDR2 FQNEAQ (reference sequence). The CDR3 contains 17 residues. V dropped 5 bases and J dropped 1 base, with 17 bases sitting between them.

There are a few counts of this clonotype. The chain uses TRBV10-2 and TRBJ2-2; the D is unclear. In germline, CDR1 is WSHSY, CDR2 SAAADI. This CDR3 has 14 residues. Trimming took off 7 bases at V and 4 bases at J, with 13 bases between the two ends. The CDR3 sequence is CASTQGWTTGELFF. CDR3 sequence (DNA): TGCGCCAGCACCCAAGGCTGGACCACCGGGGAGCTGTTTTTT.

This clonotype was seen ten or more times. V is TRBV7-9 and J is TRBJ2-1; the D gene is possibly TRBD2 (6 bases). Trimming left V 5 bases short and J 3 bases short, with 14 bases between. Germline V gives CDR1 SEHNR, CDR2 FQNEAQ (reference sequence). There are 15 residues in the CDR3. The CDR3 DNA follows: TGTGCCAGCAGCCCCGCGGAGGGCCACTACAATGAGCAGTTCTTC. It translates to CASSPAEGHYNEQFF.

A few counts support this clonotype. The genes are TRBV5-1 and TRBJ2-1; 15 positions match TRBD2. Germline CDR1 and CDR2: SGHRS and YFSETQ. After removal of 3 bases from V and 6 bases from J, the junction contained 4 bases not matched to a gene. This CDR3 has 16 amino acids. The CDR3 is CASSSGLAGGRNEQFF. The CDR3 nucleotides are TGCGCCAGCAGCTCGGGACTAGCGGGGGGACGCAATGAGCAGTTCTTC.